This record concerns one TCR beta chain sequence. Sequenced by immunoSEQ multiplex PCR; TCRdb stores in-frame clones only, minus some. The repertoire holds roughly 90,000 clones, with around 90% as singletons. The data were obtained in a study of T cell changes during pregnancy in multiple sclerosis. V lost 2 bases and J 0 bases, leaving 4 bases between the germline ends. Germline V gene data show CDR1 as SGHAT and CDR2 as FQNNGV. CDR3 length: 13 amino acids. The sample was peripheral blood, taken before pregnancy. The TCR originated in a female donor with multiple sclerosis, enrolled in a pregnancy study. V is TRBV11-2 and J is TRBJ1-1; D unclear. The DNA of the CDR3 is TGTGCCAGCAGCTTACGGGTGAACACTGAAGCTTTCTTT. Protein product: CASSLRVNTEAFF. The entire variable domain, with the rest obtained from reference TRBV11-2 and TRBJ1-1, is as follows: EAGVAQSPRYKIIEKRQSVAFWCNPISGHATLYWYQQILGQGPKLLIQFQNNGVVDDSQLPKDRFSAERLKGVDSTLKIQPAKLEDSAVYLCASSLRVNTEAFFGQGTRLTVV.